This TCR beta chain was documented in a study of regulatory T cells in long-lasting Graves disease. Findings and caveats of the study: It is possible that accuracy was reduced by the small size of the sample.

This clonotype was recorded at least ten times. What it recognizes is unknown. Time point described: newly diagnosed GD, antithyroid drugs for less than 3 months. Following extraction of RNA from PBMCs, that RNA was used to make the TCR library. Both iRepertoire HTBI primers and Arm-PCR of CDR3 regions were used to build the TCR beta libraries. One entry per CDR3 protein results from TCRdb running MiXCR on the multiplex PCR reads. The sample lists over 500,000 distinct CDR3 sequences; less than 20% were seen once. With 2 bases removed from V and 0 bases from J, the gap between germline ends came to 7 bases. CDR1 MNHEY and CDR2 SVGAGI come from the germline V gene. The CDR3 has 14 amino acids. This sample also belongs to another study, concerning T cells in Graves' hyperthyroidism and ophthalmopathy. From that second work: The HTBI primer set served for first-round RT-PCR of the TCR CDR3.

The TCR was taken from a woman under 40 with Graves disease. The rearrangement joins TRBV6-5 to TRBJ1-2; D is uncertain. Sequencing was performed on peripheral blood mononuclear cells (PBMCs), taken at new diagnosis, from a patient treated with antithyroid drugs. The DNA of the CDR3 is TGTGCCAGCAGTTACACCGAAGCTAACTATGGCTACACCTTC. It codes for CASSYTEANYGYTF.